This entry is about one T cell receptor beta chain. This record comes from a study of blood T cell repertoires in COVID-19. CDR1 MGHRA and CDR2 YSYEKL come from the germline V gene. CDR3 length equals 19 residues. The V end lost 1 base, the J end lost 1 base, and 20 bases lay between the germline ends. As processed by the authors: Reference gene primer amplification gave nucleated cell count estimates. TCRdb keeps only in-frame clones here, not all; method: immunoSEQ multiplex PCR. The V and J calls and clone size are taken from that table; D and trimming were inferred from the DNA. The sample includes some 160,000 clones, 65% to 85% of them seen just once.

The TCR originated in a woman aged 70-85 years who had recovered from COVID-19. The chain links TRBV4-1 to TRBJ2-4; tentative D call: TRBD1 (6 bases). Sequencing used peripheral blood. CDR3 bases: TGCGCCAGCAGCCAAGGAAACCTAAAAACAGGGTCCGCCAAAAACATTCAGTACTTC. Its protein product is CASSQGNLKTGSAKNIQYF.